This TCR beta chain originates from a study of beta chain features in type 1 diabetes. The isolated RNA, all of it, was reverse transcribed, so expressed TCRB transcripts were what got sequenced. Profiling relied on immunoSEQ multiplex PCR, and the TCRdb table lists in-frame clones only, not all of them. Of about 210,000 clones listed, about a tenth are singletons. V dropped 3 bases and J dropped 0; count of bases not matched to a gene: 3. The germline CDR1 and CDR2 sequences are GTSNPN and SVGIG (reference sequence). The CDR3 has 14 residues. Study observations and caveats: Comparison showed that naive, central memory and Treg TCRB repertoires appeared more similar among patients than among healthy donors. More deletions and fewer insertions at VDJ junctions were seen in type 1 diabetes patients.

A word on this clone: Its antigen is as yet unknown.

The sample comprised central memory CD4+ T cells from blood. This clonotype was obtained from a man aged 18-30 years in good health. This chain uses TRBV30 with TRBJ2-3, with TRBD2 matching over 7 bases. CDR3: CAWRRLASTDTQYF. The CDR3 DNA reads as TGTGCCTGGAGGCGACTAGCTAGCACAGATACGCAGTATTTT.